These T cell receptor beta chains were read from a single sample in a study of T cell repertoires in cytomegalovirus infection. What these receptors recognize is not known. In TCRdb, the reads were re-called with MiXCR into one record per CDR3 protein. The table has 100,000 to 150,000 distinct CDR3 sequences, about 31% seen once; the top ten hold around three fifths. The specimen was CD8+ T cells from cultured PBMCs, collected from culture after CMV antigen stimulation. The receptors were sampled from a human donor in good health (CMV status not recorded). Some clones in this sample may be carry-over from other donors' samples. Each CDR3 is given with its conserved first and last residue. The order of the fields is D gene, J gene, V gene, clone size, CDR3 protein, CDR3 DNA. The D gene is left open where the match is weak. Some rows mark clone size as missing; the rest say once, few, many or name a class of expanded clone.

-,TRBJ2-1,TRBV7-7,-,CASSLGAADYNEQFF,TGTGCTAGCAGCTTAGGGGCGGCGGATTACAATGAGCAGTTCTTC
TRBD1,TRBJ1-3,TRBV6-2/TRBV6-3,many,CASEMTGGSGNTIYF,TGTGCCAGCGAGATGACAGGGGGCTCTGGAAACACCATATATTTT
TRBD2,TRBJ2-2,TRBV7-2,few,CASSFVAGPNTGELFF,TGTGCCAGCAGCTTTGTAGCGGGGCCGAACACCGGGGAGCTGTTTTTT
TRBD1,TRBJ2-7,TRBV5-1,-,CASSLATGTDIYEQYF,TGCGCCAGCAGCTTGGCCACCGGGACAGACATCTACGAGCAGTACTTC
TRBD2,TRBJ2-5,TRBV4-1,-,CASSQGTGSGGPGETQYF,TGCGCCAGCAGCCAAGGCACAGGAAGCGGGGGGCCGGGGGAGACCCAGTACTTC
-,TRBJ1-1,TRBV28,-,CASSHFGQPMNTEAFF,TGTGCCAGCAGTCACTTTGGACAGCCCATGAACACTGAAGCTTTCTTT
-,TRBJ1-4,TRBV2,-,CASSEGGAGEEKLIF,TGTGCCAGCAGTGAAGGTGGGGCCGGGGAGGAAAAACTGATTTTT
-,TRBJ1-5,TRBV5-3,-,CASSLFGAQPQHF,TGTGCCAGCAGCTTGTTCGGGGCTCAGCCCCAGCATTTT
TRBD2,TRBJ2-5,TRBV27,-,CASRTSGGAGGAQETQYF,TGTGCCAGCAGGACTAGCGGGGGGGCAGGGGGGGCCCAAGAGACCCAGTACTTC
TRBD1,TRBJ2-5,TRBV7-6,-,CASSPRDRGRETQYF,TGTGCCAGCAGCCCCCGGGACAGGGGAAGGGAGACCCAGTACTTC
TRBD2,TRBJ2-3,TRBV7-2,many,CASSLEVFSGGQADTQYF,TGTGCCAGCAGCTTAGAGGTGTTCTCGGGGGGGCAGGCAGATACGCAGTATTTT
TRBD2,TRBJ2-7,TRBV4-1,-,CASSQVGGLFYEQYF,TGCGCCAGCAGCCAAGTGGGAGGGCTCTTCTACGAGCAGTACTTC
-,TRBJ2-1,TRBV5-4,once,CASSLDEEGQQFF,TGTGCCAGCAGCTTGGATGAGGAGGGCCAACAGTTCTTC
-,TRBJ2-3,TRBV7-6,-,CASSSGLDTDTQYF,TGTGCCAGCAGCTCGGGACTTGACACAGATACGCAGTATTTT
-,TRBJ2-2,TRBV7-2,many,CASSLIYVGAANTGELFF,TGTGCCAGCAGCTTAATCTATGTCGGGGCAGCGAACACCGGGGAGCTGTTTTTT
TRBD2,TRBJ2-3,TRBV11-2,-,CASSFHPLAGGPGDTQYF,TGTGCCAGCAGCTTCCACCCACTAGCGGGGGGGCCGGGAGATACGCAGTATTTT
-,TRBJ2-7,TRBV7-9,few,CASSLGHTAEQYF,TGTGCCAGCAGCCTTGGGCATACCGCCGAGCAGTACTTC
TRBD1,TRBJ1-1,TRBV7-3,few,CASSPGTGGRNTEAFF,TGTGCCAGCAGTCCCGGGACAGGGGGAAGGAACACTGAAGCTTTCTTT
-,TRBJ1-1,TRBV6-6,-,CASSYFIDRRNTEAFF,TGTGCCAGCAGTTACTTTATTGACAGGCGTAACACTGAAGCTTTCTTT
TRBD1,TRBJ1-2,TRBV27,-,CASSPGTGSNYGYTF,TGTGCCAGCAGTCCCGGGACAGGGTCTAACTATGGCTACACCTTC
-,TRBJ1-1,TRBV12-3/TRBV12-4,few,CASSLGEGMNTEAFF,TGTGCCAGCAGTTTAGGTGAGGGCATGAACACTGAAGCTTTCTTT
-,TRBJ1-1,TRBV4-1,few,CASSAPSGNTEAFF,TGCGCCAGCAGCGCGCCTTCGGGAAACACTGAAGCTTTCTTT
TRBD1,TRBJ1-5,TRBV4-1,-,CASSRTGTGPQPQHF,TGCGCCAGCAGCCGGACCGGGACAGGGCCTCAGCCCCAGCATTTT
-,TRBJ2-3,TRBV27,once,CASSKTTDTQYF,TGTGCCAGCAGTAAGACCACAGATACGCAGTATTTT
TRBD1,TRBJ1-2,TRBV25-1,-,CASSGKGQDYYGYTF,TGTGCCAGCAGTGGTAAAGGACAGGACTACTATGGCTACACCTTC
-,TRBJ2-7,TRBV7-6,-,CASSANGDYEQYF,TGTGCCAGCAGCGCAAACGGGGACTACGAGCAGTACTTC
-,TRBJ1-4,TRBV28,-,CASSPPGSSRGEKLFF,TGTGCCAGCAGTCCTCCCGGGTCTTCCCGGGGTGAAAAACTGTTTTTT
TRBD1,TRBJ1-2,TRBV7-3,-,CASSLRQGDGYTF,TGTGCCAGCAGCTTAAGACAGGGCGATGGCTACACCTTC
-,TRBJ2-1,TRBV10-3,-,CAISESGGTYNEQFF,TGTGCCATCAGTGAGTCGGGGGGAACCTACAATGAGCAGTTCTTC
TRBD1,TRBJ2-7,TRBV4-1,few,CASSQDRTGEQYF,TGCGCCAGCAGCCAGGACAGGACGGGCGAGCAGTACTTC
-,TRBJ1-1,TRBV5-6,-,CASSADGENTEAFF,TGTGCCAGCAGCGCGGACGGAGAGAACACTGAAGCTTTCTTT
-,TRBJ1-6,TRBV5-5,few,CASSHTPPDSPLHF,TGTGCCAGCAGCCACACCCCCCCGGATTCACCCCTCCACTTT
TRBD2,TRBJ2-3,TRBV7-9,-,CASSSLGLEGTDTQYF,TGTGCCAGCAGCTCCCTGGGACTAGAAGGTACAGATACGCAGTATTTT
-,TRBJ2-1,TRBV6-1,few,CASSYPDNEQFF,TGTGCCAGCAGTTACCCGGACAATGAGCAGTTCTTC